A single sample gave rise to the 13 T cell receptor beta chains below, sequenced in a study of response to subunit inactivated influenza vaccine. TCRdb reprocessed the RT-PCR reads via MiXCR and lists one record per CDR3 protein. This table holds about 800,000 distinct CDR3 sequences, 21% found once. Here the sequenced sample was PBMCs from blood, taken about 5 days after vaccination. Receptors originate from a man between 50 and 59 years old who received an inactivated influenza vaccine.

This clonotype was counted only a few times. This rearrangement joins TRBV7-8 to TRBJ2-1; D is perhaps TRBD1 (6 bases). Germline V gene lookup returns CDR1 SGHVS and CDR2 FQNEAQ. This CDR3 is built from 15 residues. With 4 bases removed from V and 6 bases from J, the gap between germline ends came to 16 bases. The CDR3 protein is CASSSMRGQINEQFF. The DNA of the CDR3 is TGTGCCAGCAGCTCCATGCGAGGACAGATCAATGAGCAGTTCTTC.

The CDR3 sequence: CATSRVRPWSSYNEQFF. For the CDR3, the DNA is TGTGCCACCAGCAGAGTGAGACCCTGGAGCTCCTACAATGAGCAGTTCTTC. The rearrangement links TRBV15 to TRBJ2-1; D is ambiguous. V was trimmed by 1 base and J by 0 bases, leaving 13 bases between them. CDR1 LNHNV and CDR2 YYDKDF come from the germline V gene (reference sequence). The CDR3 runs to 17 residues.

This chain joins TRBV7-9 and TRBJ2-7; the D call may be TRBD1 or TRBD2 (6 bases each). The CDR3 runs to 15 residues. V was cut by 1 base and J by 5 bases, with 15 bases left in between. CDR1 is SEHNR, CDR2 FQNEAQ, per germline (reference sequence). This CDR3 is CASSLVGGATHEQYF. In DNA form, the CDR3 reads TGTGCCAGCAGCTTAGTGGGGGGCGCGACCCACGAGCAGTACTTC.

There are many counts of this clonotype. The V gene is TRBV5-1, the J gene TRBJ1-1; possible D gene TRBD1, 5 bases. V lost 5 bases and J 1 base, leaving 12 bases between the germline ends. Germline CDR1 SGHRS, CDR2 YFSETQ. The CDR3 contains 14 residues. The CDR3 region is CASRSTVSNTEAFF. Written as DNA, the CDR3 is TGCGCCAGCAGGTCGACAGTCTCGAACACTGAAGCTTTCTTT.

The V and J genes are TRBV6-1 and TRBJ1-4; no clear D. From germline, CDR1 is MNHNS and CDR2 SASEGT. Trimming shortened V by 8 bases and J by 5 bases, and 12 bases separated the two germline ends. CDR3 length: 13 residues. The CDR3 nucleotides read TGTGCCAGCGGGATTACGGGCAATGAAAAACTGTTTTTT. This codes for CASGITGNEKLFF.

The V gene is TRBV29-1, the J gene TRBJ2-5, with D perhaps TRBD1 (5 bases). This CDR3 region has 14 residues. Trimming cost V 2 bases and J 2 bases, with 12 bases left between them. CDR1 is SQVTM and CDR2 is ANQGSEA in the germline V gene. CDR3 residues: CSVEHTGKQETQYF. The CDR3 region has the DNA TGCAGCGTTGAACATACAGGAAAGCAAGAGACCCAGTACTTC.

This clonotype was counted a few times. The chain links TRBV7-9 to TRBJ1-1; 9 positions match TRBD1. J gave up 10 bases and V 5 bases, and 5 bases lay outside the gene matches. The CDR3 is made up of 12 amino acids. Germline V gene sequence: CDR1 SEHNR, CDR2 FQNEAQ (reference sequence). The CDR3 DNA follows: TGTGCCAGCAGCACCGGACAGGGGAGAGCTTTCTTT. As protein: CASSTGQGRAFF.

This clonotype was recorded a few times. The chain uses TRBV29-1 and TRBJ2-2; 7 positions agree with TRBD1. V was clipped by 7 bases and J by 5 bases; unmatched bases: 7. The CDR3 sequence is 13 residues long. CDR1 is SQVTM, CDR2 ANQGSEA, per germline. CDR3 protein: CSAPDRRTGELFF. Written as DNA, the CDR3 is TGCAGCGCTCCGGACAGGAGAACCGGGGAGCTGTTTTTT.

The V call is TRBV12-3 or TRBV12-4, the J call TRBJ2-3, with a tentative D call TRBD2 (5 bases). Trimming cost V 5 bases and J 2 bases, with 11 bases left between them. This CDR3 comprises 14 residues. CDR3 sequence: CASSQDLPTDTQYF. The DNA of the CDR3 is TGTGCCAGCAGTCAGGACTTACCCACAGATACGCAGTATTTT.

This clonotype was seen more than once but under ten times. The chain carries TRBV5-5 and TRBJ1-2; a possible D gene is TRBD1 (5 bases). Trimming removed 4 bases from V and 0 bases from J, with 19 bases in between. Germline V gene data show CDR1 as SGHKS and CDR2 as YYEKEE (reference sequence). The CDR3 consists of 17 residues. CDR3 coding DNA: TGTGCCAGCAGCCTTGTCCCACCCGGGACGGCTAACTATGGCTACACCTTC. It encodes CASSLVPPGTANYGYTF.

The chain is built from TRBV5-1 and TRBJ2-3; 7 positions agree with TRBD1. J gave up 4 bases and V 2 bases, and 10 bases lay outside the gene matches. In germline, CDR1 is SGHRS, CDR2 YFSETQ. The CDR3 consists of 16 residues. In DNA form, the CDR3 reads TGCGCCAGCAGCTTTCACCAAACAACAGGGGCAGATACGCAGTATTTT. As protein: CASSFHQTTGADTQYF.

The rearrangement uses TRBV20-1 and TRBJ1-6, with TRBD1 matching over 9 bases. The V gene end was trimmed by 6 bases and the J gene end by 9 bases; junction bases not matched to a gene: 6. This CDR3 has 13 residues. Germline V gene sequence: CDR1 DFQATT, CDR2 SNEGSKA (reference sequence). CDR3 in DNA: TGCAGTGCCCGGACAGGGGATGGTTCACCCCTCCACTTT. Protein sequence: CSARTGDGSPLHF.

This chain links TRBV5-1 with TRBJ2-1; possible D gene TRBD2, 6 bases. Germline CDR1 SGHRS, CDR2 YFSETQ. Trimming removed 4 bases from V and 8 bases from J, with 22 bases in between. The CDR3 totals 16 residues. The CDR3 reads CASSPGDPRELYEQFF. CDR3 coding DNA: TGCGCCAGCAGCCCCGGGGACCCGCGGGAACTCTATGAGCAGTTCTTC.